Presented here are 12 T cell receptor beta chains from one specimen sequenced in a study of OX40 agonist ivuxolimab in advanced cancers. TCRdb's copy holds only in-frame clones and misses some; the assay was immunoSEQ multiplex PCR. The sample comprises 57,000 or so clones, 86% of which are singletons, and around 2.7% rests with the top ten. The sample in question was CD4+ or CD8+ T cells sorted from blood, obtained in a trial of the OX40 agonist ivuxolimab. The receptors originated from an adult with an advanced solid tumor such as melanoma, head and neck, liver or kidney cancer.

V is TRBV18 and J is TRBJ1-3; tentatively, D is TRBD1 (5 bases). This CDR3 is 15 amino acids long. V was trimmed by 3 bases and J by 3 bases, leaving 12 bases between them. Germline V lookup: CDR1 KGHSH, CDR2 LQKENI. CDR3: CASSPSGLDGNTIYF. CDR3 sequence (DNA): TGTGCCAGCTCACCTTCAGGGTTGGATGGAAACACCATATATTTT.

The chain employs TRBV7-2 and TRBJ2-5; TRBD1 is a possible D gene (7 bases). This CDR3 spans 14 amino acids. V was cut by 4 bases and J by 2 bases, with 11 bases left in between. Germline CDR1 and CDR2: SGHTA and FQGNSA. CDR3 in DNA: TGTGCCAGCAGCTATCAGGGGGGACAAGAGACCCAGTACTTC. It yields the protein CASSYQGGQETQYF. The full variable domain, with the rest looked up from reference TRBV7-2 and TRBJ2-5, is GAGVSQSPSNKVTEKGKDVELRCDPISGHTALYWYRQSLGQGLEFLIYFQGNSAPDKSGLPSDRFSAERTGGSVSTLTIQRTQQEDSAVYLCASSYQGGQETQYFGPGTRLLVL.

The rearrangement uses TRBV11-2 and TRBJ1-1; possibly TRBD1 for D (5 bases). The V gene lost 2 bases and the J gene lost 4 bases, with 14 bases spanning the gap. The CDR3 runs to 15 residues. CDR1 SGHAT and CDR2 FQNNGV come from the germline V gene. As DNA, the CDR3 is TGTGCCAGCAGCTTAACAGGACCTTGGGGCACTGAAGCTTTCTTT. Protein sequence: CASSLTGPWGTEAFF.

In DNA form, the CDR3 reads TGTGCCAGTAGTATATTCCAGGGGGCGCAAACTGAAGCTTTCTTT. Its translation is CASSIFQGAQTEAFF. The chain links TRBV19 to TRBJ1-1; 8 bases fit TRBD1. This CDR3 has 15 amino acids. The junction had 7 bases not matched to a gene; V was cut back by 2 bases and J by 5 bases. Looked up from germline, CDR1 is LNHDA and CDR2 is SQIVND (reference sequence). Supplemented by reference TRBV19 and TRBJ1-1, the full variable domain reads DGGITQSPKYLFRKEGQNVTLSCEQNLNHDAMYWYRQDPGQGLRLIYYSQIVNDFQKGDIAEGYSVSREKKESFPLTVTSAQKNPTAFYLCASSIFQGAQTEAFFGQGTRLTVV.

The chain combines TRBV30 with TRBJ2-3; TRBD1 matches at 10 bases. The CDR3 has 15 amino acids. V shed 2 bases, J shed 1 base, and the junction held 3 bases outside the gene matches. CDR1 is GTSNPN and CDR2 is SVGIG in the germline V gene (reference sequence). The CDR3 region is CAWSPGTGGTDTQYF. The CDR3, as DNA: TGTGCCTGGAGTCCCGGGACAGGGGGCACAGATACGCAGTATTTT. Supplemented by reference TRBV30 and TRBJ2-3, the full variable domain reads SQTIHQWPATLVQPVGSPLSLECTVEGTSNPNLYWYRQAAGRGLQLLFYSVGIGQISSEVPQNLSASRPQDRQFILSSKKLLLSDSGFYLCAWSPGTGGTDTQYFGPGTRLTVL.

The chain is built from TRBV6-5 and TRBJ1-4; TRBD1 aligns across 8 bases. The CDR3 has 13 residues. Germline V lookup: CDR1 MNHEY, CDR2 SVGAGI. V lost 1 base, J lost 8 bases, and 0 bases stayed unmatched. The CDR3 sequence: CASSYWTGEKLFF. Here the CDR3 DNA reads TGTGCCAGCAGTTACTGGACAGGGGAAAAACTGTTTTTT.

This clone was recorded a few times. As DNA, the CDR3 is TGTGCCAGCAGCTTAAATGTCGTGGACACTGAAGCTTTCTTT. As protein: CASSLNVVDTEAFF. This chain joins TRBV11-3 and TRBJ1-1; unclear D gene. CDR1 is SGHNT and CDR2 is YENEEA in the germline V gene. The ends were cut back, 2 bases at V and 3 bases at J, with 10 bases in the middle. This CDR3 contains 14 residues.

The V gene is TRBV6-5, the J gene TRBJ1-2, with a possible D match to TRBD1 (6 bases). The germline gives CDR1 MNHEY, CDR2 SVGAGI. The CDR3 contains 16 residues. Trimming took off 4 bases at V and 0 bases at J, with 15 bases between the two ends. The CDR3 sequence is CASSLDFGQTNYGYTF. Written as DNA, the CDR3 is TGTGCCAGCAGTTTAGACTTCGGACAGACTAACTATGGCTACACCTTC.

This clone was seen only a few times. The chain has TRBV6-6 and TRBJ2-2; D possibly uses TRBD1 or TRBD2 (7 bases each). Per germline, CDR1 MNHNY and CDR2 SVGAGI (reference sequence). Trimming took off 5 bases at V and 9 bases at J, with 22 bases between the two ends. This CDR3 spans 16 amino acids. CDR3 sequence (DNA): TGTGCCAGCAGTATCCTTCCCACAGGGGAGGGTAGGGAGCTGTTTTTT. This gives the protein CASSILPTGEGRELFF.

The chain employs TRBV6-6 and TRBJ2-6; tentative D call: TRBD1 (6 bases). The germline V gene encodes CDR1 MNHNY and CDR2 SVGAGI (reference sequence). This CDR3 comprises 16 residues. With 10 bases removed from V and 1 base from J, the gap between germline ends came to 17 bases. This CDR3 reads CATWATGRSGANVLTF. The CDR3, as DNA: TGTGCCACGTGGGCAACAGGGAGATCTGGGGCCAACGTCCTGACTTTC.

This rearrangement joins TRBV13 to TRBJ2-1; D uncertain. This CDR3 comprises 15 residues. Germline V gene data show CDR1 as PRHDT and CDR2 as FYEKMQ (reference sequence). V was shortened by 3 bases and J by 6 bases, with 15 bases between the two germline ends. The CDR3 here is CASSLYAREVNEQFF. The CDR3, as DNA: TGTGCCAGCAGCTTGTACGCGCGAGAAGTCAATGAGCAGTTCTTC.

The chain recombines TRBV6-5 with TRBJ2-7; the D is unclear. Germline lookup yields CDR1 MNHEY and CDR2 SVGAGI. The CDR3 length is 14 residues. The V and J ends lost 0 bases and 3 bases respectively, with 9 bases between them. CDR3 DNA sequence: TGTGCCAGCAGTTACTCCGGCAGATTCTACGAGCAGTACTTC. It codes for CASSYSGRFYEQYF.